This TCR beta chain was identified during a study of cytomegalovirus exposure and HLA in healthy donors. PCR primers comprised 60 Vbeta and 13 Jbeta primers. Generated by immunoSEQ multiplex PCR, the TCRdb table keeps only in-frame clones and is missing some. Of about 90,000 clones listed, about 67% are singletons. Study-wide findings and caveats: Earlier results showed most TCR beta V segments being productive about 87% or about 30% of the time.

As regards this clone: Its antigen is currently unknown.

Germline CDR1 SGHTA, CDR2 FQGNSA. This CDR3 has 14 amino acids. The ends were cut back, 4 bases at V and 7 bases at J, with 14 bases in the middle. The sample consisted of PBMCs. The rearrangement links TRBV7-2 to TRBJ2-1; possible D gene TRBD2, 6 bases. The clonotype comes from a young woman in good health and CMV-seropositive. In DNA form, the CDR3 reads TGTGCCAGCAGCTCCTACTCGACTAGGAATGAGCAGTTCTTC. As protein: CASSSYSTRNEQFF.